The present entry profiles one T cell receptor (beta chain) with its context. The V and J ends lost 4 bases and 2 bases, in that order; junction bases with no gene match: 2. Germline CDR1 reads MNHNS; CDR2 reads SASEGT. The CDR3 runs to 15 residues. The sample comes from a study of CD8+ T cells in alopecia areata. TCR sequencing used cDNA made by reverse transcription of extracted RNA. Profiling relied on immunoSEQ multiplex PCR, and the TCRdb table lists in-frame clones only, not all of them. Of approximately 300,000 clones listed, 58% are singletons. Treatment of the sample: oral pan-JAK inhibitor, 5-10 mg twice daily.

The rearrangement uses TRBV6-1 and TRBJ2-6; TRBD1 aligns across 7 bases. The origin of this receptor is a human donor with alopecia areata. This sample comprised CD4+ T cells sorted from blood, obtained at week 24, from a patient treated with tofacitinib. This chain's CDR3 is CASSVTGAGANVLTF. CDR3 nucleotide sequence: TGTGCCAGCAGTGTTACAGGGGCTGGGGCCAACGTCCTGACTTTC.